This is a list of T cell receptor beta chains from one sample in a study of blood T cell repertoires in COVID-19. Profiling relied on immunoSEQ multiplex PCR, and the TCRdb table lists in-frame clones only, not all of them. The sample shows a few hundred thousand clones, roughly 89% of them seen only once. Sequences were obtained from peripheral blood. Every receptor here comes from a woman aged 55-70 years with COVID-19, enrolled during active disease. Each CDR3 is given with its conserved first and last residue. D genes are given only for firm matches. Size tells how often a clone was seen (once, few, many) or the class of an expanded clone, and some rows leave it out.

j_call | d_call | cdr3_length | v_call | clone_size | cdr3_nt | cdr3_aa
TRBJ2-1 | TRBD2 | 16 | TRBV3-1/TRBV3-2 | few | TGTGCCAGCAGCCAAGGAGCGGGGGGCTCCTACAATGAGCAGTTCTTC | CASSQGAGGSYNEQFF
TRBJ1-6 | NA | 18 | TRBV11-2 | NA | TGTGCCAGCAGCTTAGATCCGCGGAGAAACTCCTATAATTCACCCCTCCACTTT | CASSLDPRRNSYNSPLHF
TRBJ1-5 | NA | 13 | TRBV27 | NA | TGTGCCAGCACAAACAGGAGCAATCAGCCCCAGCATTTT | CASTNRSNQPQHF
TRBJ2-7 | TRBD1 | 14 | TRBV19 | few | TGTGCCAGTAGTATAAGGGACAGGCCCTACGAGCAGTACTTC | CASSIRDRPYEQYF
TRBJ1-1 | NA | 16 | TRBV15 | NA | TGTGCCACCAGCAGAGATCTGACTGTCAGTTACACTGAAGCTTTCTTT | CATSRDLTVSYTEAFF
TRBJ1-1 | TRBD1 | 15 | TRBV4-3 | NA | TGCGCCAGCAGCCAAGTGACAGGGGGGAAGTCTGAAGCTTTCTTT | CASSQVTGGKSEAFF
TRBJ1-3 | NA | 12 | TRBV11-2 | NA | TGTGCCAGCAGCCGCTCTGGAAACACCATATATTTT | CASSRSGNTIYF
TRBJ1-2 | TRBD1 | 12 | TRBV29-1 | NA | TGCAGCGGGAGGGACAGAATTGATGGCTACACCTTC | CSGRDRIDGYTF
TRBJ1-5 | NA | 13 | TRBV6-5 | NA | TGTGCCAGCATGGTGGCCGTCTATCAGCCCCAGCATTTT | CASMVAVYQPQHF
TRBJ1-2 | TRBD1 | 14 | TRBV19 | NA | TGTGCCAGTAGTATAGGGGACAGCCCCTATGGCTACACCTTC | CASSIGDSPYGYTF
TRBJ2-7 | TRBD2 | 18 | TRBV19 | NA | TGTGCCAGTAGGCATGGGACTAGCGGGGGGGCCGGCGCCTACGAGCAGTACTTC | CASRHGTSGGAGAYEQYF
TRBJ2-3 | NA | 13 | TRBV5-1 | NA | TGCGCCAGCAGCTTGTCCCCGGGGGATACGCAGTATTTT | CASSLSPGDTQYF
TRBJ2-3 | NA | 14 | TRBV27 | NA | TGTGCCAGCCGCTGGAGCACCGGCACAGATACGCAGTATTTT | CASRWSTGTDTQYF
TRBJ2-1 | NA | 15 | TRBV15 | NA | TGTGCCACCAGCAGAGCCCGGACAGAGTACAATGAGCAGTTCTTC | CATSRARTEYNEQFF
TRBJ1-1 | TRBD1 | 14 | TRBV10-3 | NA | TGTGCCACCACTCTGACAGGGACGGGGAGTGAAGCTTTCTTT | CATTLTGTGSEAFF
TRBJ1-2 | NA | 13 | TRBV4-2 | NA | TGTGCCAGCAGCCAAGATCTAAGATATGGCTACACCTTC | CASSQDLRYGYTF
TRBJ2-6 | NA | 16 | TRBV19 | once | TGTGCCAGCTCGACAGACCTGGACTCTGGGGCCAACGTCCTGACTTTC | CASSTDLDSGANVLTF
TRBJ1-2 | NA | 15 | TRBV5-4 | NA | TGTGCCAGCAGCCCTAACAGGGTCGCTAACTATGGCTACACCTTC | CASSPNRVANYGYTF
TRBJ1-1 | NA | 14 | TRBV19 | NA | TGTGCCAGTAGTATGCAGGGAGGGAACACTGAAGCTTTCTTT | CASSMQGGNTEAFF
TRBJ1-3 | NA | 16 | TRBV9 | NA | TGTGCCAGCAGCGTAGGAGGTAGAAGCTCTGGAAACACCATATATTTT | CASSVGGRSSGNTIYF
TRBJ1-5 | TRBD1 | 16 | TRBV7-2 | NA | TGTGCCAGCAGCCCAATGGGACAGGGGGCAGGTCAGCCCCAGCATTTT | CASSPMGQGAGQPQHF
TRBJ1-2 | NA | 16 | TRBV5-1 | NA | TGCGCCAGCAGCTTGGGGAACCAGGGGAGTAACTATGGCTACACCTTC | CASSLGNQGSNYGYTF
TRBJ2-1 | NA | 16 | TRBV27 | NA | TGTGCCAGCAGTTTATCGTCCGGGGATACCTACAATGAGCAGTTCTTC | CASSLSSGDTYNEQFF
TRBJ1-4 | NA | 13 | TRBV10-3 | NA | TGTGCCATCAACCAGGGGTTAGGTGAAAAACTGTTTTTT | CAINQGLGEKLFF
TRBJ1-2 | NA | 14 | TRBV6-8 | NA | TGTGCCAGCACCATACAGGGAATTAACTATGGCTACACCTTC | CASTIQGINYGYTF
TRBJ2-2 | NA | 14 | TRBV9 | NA | TGTGCCAGCAGCCCGGGGGTGAACACCGGGGAGCTGTTTTTT | CASSPGVNTGELFF
TRBJ1-1 | NA | 13 | TRBV25-1 | NA | TGTGCCAGCAGGGAGACAGGGAACACTGAAGCTTTCTTT | CASRETGNTEAFF
TRBJ1-1 | NA | 13 | TRBV5-4 | once | TGTGCCAGCAGCTTCACAGGGAGGGAGGAAGCTTTCTTT | CASSFTGREEAFF
TRBJ1-2 | TRBD1 | 14 | TRBV4-1 | NA | TGCGCCAGCAGCCAACCGACAGGGAACTATGGCTACACCTTC | CASSQPTGNYGYTF
TRBJ2-7 | NA | 16 | TRBV11-1 | NA | TGTGCCAGCAGCTTAGACCAGCAGGCCTATATCTACGAGCAGTACTTC | CASSLDQQAYIYEQYF
TRBJ2-1 | NA | 15 | TRBV11-3 | NA | TGTGCCAGCAGCTTAGGGGCAGGCCGGGGTAATGAGCAGTTCTTC | CASSLGAGRGNEQFF
TRBJ2-6 | TRBD1 | 17 | TRBV19 | NA | TGTGCCAGTAGTATAGGGACAGGGTTACTAGGGGCCAACGTCCTGACTTTC | CASSIGTGLLGANVLTF
TRBJ1-5 | NA | 13 | TRBV20-1 | NA | TGCAGTGCTAGTCAGGGGAGCAATCAGCCCCAGCATTTT | CSASQGSNQPQHF
TRBJ2-6 | NA | 14 | TRBV3-1/TRBV3-2 | NA | TGTGCCAGCAGCCACCCCGCTGGGGCCAACGTCCTGACTTTC | CASSHPAGANVLTF
TRBJ1-1 | NA | 11 | TRBV29-1 | NA | TGCAGCGTTAGCCGACAGACTGAAGCTTTCTTT | CSVSRQTEAFF
TRBJ1-5 | NA | 15 | TRBV19 | NA | TGTGCCAGTAGTTTTGCAGTACGGGGCAATCAGCCCCAGCATTTT | CASSFAVRGNQPQHF
TRBJ2-7 | TRBD1 | 14 | TRBV29-1 | few | TGCAGCGTTGCCAGGACAGGGGACACCTACGAGCAGTACTTC | CSVARTGDTYEQYF
TRBJ1-6 | TRBD1 | 17 | TRBV19 | NA | TGTGCCAGTAGTATCAGTGCGGGACAGGGGGTTAATTCACCCCTCCACTTT | CASSISAGQGVNSPLHF
TRBJ1-2 | TRBD1 | 13 | TRBV27 | NA | TGTGCCAGCAGCTCAGGGGGCGGCTATGGCTACACCTTC | CASSSGGGYGYTF